This T cell receptor beta chain is drawn from a study of cytomegalovirus exposure and HLA in healthy donors. Comments on this clone: As yet, its antigen is unknown.

Primers for the PCR totalled 60 Vbeta and 13 Jbeta. TCRdb's copy holds only in-frame clones and misses some; the assay was immunoSEQ multiplex PCR. The table records under 200,000 clones, under 80% of them present only once. Germline CDR1 is SGHDT and CDR2 is YYEEEE. This CDR3 has 13 residues. The trim removed 2 bases at V and 7 bases at J, leaving 4 bases unmatched. In nominal health when sampled, donors likely had unrecorded immune exposures nonetheless. Overall study findings and caveats: In a later analysis, several top co-occurrence clusters appeared linked to parvovirus B19, influenza, CMV and Epstein-Barr virus. Reportedly, fewer N-insertions than the approximately 600-donor mean appeared in an Asian-associated ancestry cluster in a later analysis.

The sequenced material came from PBMCs. This sequence was found in a woman aged 30 to 39 in good health and CMV-seronegative. The chain employs TRBV5-6 and TRBJ2-7, with 9 bases lining up with TRBD1. The DNA of the CDR3 is TGTGCCAGCAGCTTTCGACAGGGGGGTGAGCAGTACTTC. Its translation: CASSFRQGGEQYF.